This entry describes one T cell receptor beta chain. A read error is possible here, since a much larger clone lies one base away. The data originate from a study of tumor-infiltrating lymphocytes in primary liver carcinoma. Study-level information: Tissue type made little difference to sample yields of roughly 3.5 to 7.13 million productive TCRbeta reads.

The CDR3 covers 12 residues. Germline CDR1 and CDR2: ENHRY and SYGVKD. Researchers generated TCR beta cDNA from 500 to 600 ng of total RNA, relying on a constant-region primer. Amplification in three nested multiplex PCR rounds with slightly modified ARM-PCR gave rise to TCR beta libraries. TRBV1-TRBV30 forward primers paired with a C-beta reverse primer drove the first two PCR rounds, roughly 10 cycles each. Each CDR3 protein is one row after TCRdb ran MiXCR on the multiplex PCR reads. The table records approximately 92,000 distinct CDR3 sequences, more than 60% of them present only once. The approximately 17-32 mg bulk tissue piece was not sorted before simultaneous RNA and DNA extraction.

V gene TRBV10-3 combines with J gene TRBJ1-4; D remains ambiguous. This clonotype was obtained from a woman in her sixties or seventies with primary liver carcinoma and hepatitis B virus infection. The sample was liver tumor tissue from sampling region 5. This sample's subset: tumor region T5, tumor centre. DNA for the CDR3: TGTACCACGGCAGGATCTAATGAAAAACTGTTTTTT. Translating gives CTTAGSNEKLFF.